This entry is about one T cell receptor beta chain. This CDR3 is 16 amino acids long. CDR1 and CDR2 from the germline V gene are SGDLS and YYNGEE. V dropped 3 bases and J dropped 8 bases, with 21 bases sitting between them. Time point denoted: blood at routine non-recurrence follow-up after resection. The data originate from a study of spatial heterogeneity in lung cancer. A distinct unique molecular identifier was carried by each TCR cDNA molecule. TCRdb fed the 5' RACE reads into MiXCR, producing one record per CDR3 protein. The table shows about 45,000 distinct CDR3 sequences, with approximately 22% occurring only once.

The material sequenced was PBMCs, taken at follow-up. This TCR was recovered from a female donor with early-stage non-small cell lung cancer. The chain recombines TRBV9 with TRBJ1-3; a possible D gene is TRBD1 (6 bases). The DNA for the CDR3 is TGTGCCAGCAGCGCGTCCGGGGGCCAGCTTGGTGACACCATATATTTT. Encoded protein: CASSASGGQLGDTIYF.